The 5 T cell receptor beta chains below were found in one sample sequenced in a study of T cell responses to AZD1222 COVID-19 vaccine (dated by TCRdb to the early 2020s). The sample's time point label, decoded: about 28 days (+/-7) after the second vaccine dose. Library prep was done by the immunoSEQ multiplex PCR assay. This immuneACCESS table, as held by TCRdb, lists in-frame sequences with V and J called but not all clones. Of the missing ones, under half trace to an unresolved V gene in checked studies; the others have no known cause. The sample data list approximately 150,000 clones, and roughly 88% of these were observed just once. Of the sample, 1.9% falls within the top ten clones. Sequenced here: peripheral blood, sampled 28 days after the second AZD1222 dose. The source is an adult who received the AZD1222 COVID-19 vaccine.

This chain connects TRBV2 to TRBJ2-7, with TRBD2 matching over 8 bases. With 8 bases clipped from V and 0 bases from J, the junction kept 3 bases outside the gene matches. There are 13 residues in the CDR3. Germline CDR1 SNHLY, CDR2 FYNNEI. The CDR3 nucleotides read TGTGCCAGCGCCGGGACTAGCTCCTACGAGCAGTACTTC. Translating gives CASAGTSSYEQYF.

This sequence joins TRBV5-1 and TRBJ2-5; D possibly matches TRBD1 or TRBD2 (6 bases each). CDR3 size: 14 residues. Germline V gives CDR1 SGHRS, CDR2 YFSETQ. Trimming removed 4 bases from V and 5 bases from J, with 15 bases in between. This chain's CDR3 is CASSPEGVGETQYF. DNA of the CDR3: TGCGCCAGCAGCCCGGAGGGGGTTGGGGAGACCCAGTACTTC. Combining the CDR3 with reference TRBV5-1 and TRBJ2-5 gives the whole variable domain KAGVTQTPRYLIKTRGQQVTLSCSPISGHRSVSWYQQTPGQGLQFLFEYFSETQRNKGNFPGRFSGRQFSNSRSEMNVSTLELGDSALYLCASSPEGVGETQYFGPGTRLLVL.

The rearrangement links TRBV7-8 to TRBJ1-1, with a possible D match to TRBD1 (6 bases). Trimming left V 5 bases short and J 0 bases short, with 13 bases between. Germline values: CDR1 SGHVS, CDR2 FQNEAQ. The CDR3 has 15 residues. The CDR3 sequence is CASSVTGSVNTEAFF. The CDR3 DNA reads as TGTGCCAGCAGCGTCACAGGGTCGGTGAACACTGAAGCTTTCTTT.

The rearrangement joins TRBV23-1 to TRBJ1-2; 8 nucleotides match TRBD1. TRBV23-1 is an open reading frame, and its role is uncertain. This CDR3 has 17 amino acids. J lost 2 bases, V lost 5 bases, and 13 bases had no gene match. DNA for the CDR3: TGCGCCAGCAGTAGGCCAGGGGGCGTTAGGTCCAACTATGGCTACACCTTC. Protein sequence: CASSRPGGVRSNYGYTF.

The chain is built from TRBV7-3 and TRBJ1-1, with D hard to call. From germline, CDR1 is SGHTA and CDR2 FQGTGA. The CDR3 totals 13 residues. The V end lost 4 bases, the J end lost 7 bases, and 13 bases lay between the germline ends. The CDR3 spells CASSSSPIGEAFF. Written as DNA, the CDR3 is TGTGCCAGCAGCTCCAGCCCCATCGGTGAAGCTTTCTTT. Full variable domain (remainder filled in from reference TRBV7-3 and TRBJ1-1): GAGVSQTPSNKVTEKGKYVELRCDPISGHTALYWYRQSLGQGPEFLIYFQGTGAADDSGLPNDRFFAVRPEGSVSTLKIQRTERGDSAVYLCASSSSPIGEAFFGQGTRLTVV.